These 31 T cell receptor beta chains share one sample of origin, sequenced in a study of T cell responses to AZD1222 COVID-19 vaccine. Method: immunoSEQ multiplex PCR; TCRdb's copy keeps in-frame clones and lacks some. The sample lists about 120,000 clones, 75% to 85% seen once, with over 25% in the top ten. This material consisted of peripheral blood, taken 28 days after the second AZD1222 dose. The source of these receptors is an adult who received the AZD1222 COVID-19 vaccine.

The rearrangement joins TRBV9 to TRBJ1-2; D is uncertain. V lost 0 bases, J lost 7 bases, and 7 bases lay in between. The CDR3 is 12 residues long. Germline CDR1 SGDLS, CDR2 YYNGEE. CDR3 nucleotides: TGTGCCAGCAGCGTAGGTACTTCTGGCTACACCTTC. This translates into CASSVGTSGYTF.

J is TRBJ1-2 and V is TRBV12-5; D is possibly TRBD1 (6 bases). This CDR3 has 14 residues. Germline CDR1 is LGHNT and CDR2 is FRNRAP. The ends were cut back, 1 base at V and 8 bases at J, with 14 bases in the middle. Written as DNA, the CDR3 is TGTGCTAGTGGTTTGGAAACAGGGATGGGCGGCTACACCTTC. As protein: CASGLETGMGGYTF.

This chain joins TRBV5-8 and TRBJ1-1; D is uncertain. V was clipped by 1 base and J by 0 bases, with 7 bases between them. The V gene's germline CDR1 is SGHTS and CDR2 YDEGEE. The CDR3 is 14 amino acids. The CDR3 DNA follows: TGTGCCAGCAGCTTGACAGTATTGAACACTGAAGCTTTCTTT. This gives the protein CASSLTVLNTEAFF.

This clone has only one observation. The chain has TRBV6-5 and TRBJ2-3; possibly TRBD1 for D (5 bases). This CDR3 is built from 14 residues. Trimming cost V 6 bases and J 2 bases, with 12 bases left between them. Germline V lookup: CDR1 MNHEY, CDR2 SVGAGI. The CDR3: CASSDDRATDTQYF. CDR3 bases: TGTGCCAGCAGCGATGACAGAGCCACAGATACGCAGTATTTT.

The genes are TRBV5-5 and TRBJ1-5; 8 bases fit TRBD1. CDR1 and CDR2 from the germline V gene are SGHKS and YYEKEE (reference sequence). CDR3 length equals 17 residues. With 4 bases clipped from V and 0 bases from J, the junction kept 9 bases outside the gene matches. Written as DNA, the CDR3 is TGTGCCAGCAGCCTACGACCGACAGGGGATAGCAATCAGCCCCAGCATTTT. This encodes CASSLRPTGDSNQPQHF.

This chain joins TRBV5-1 and TRBJ2-5; 13 bases fit TRBD2. Germline-derived CDR1 and CDR2 are SGHRS and YFSETQ. V was clipped by 3 bases and J by 2 bases; unmatched bases: 7. This CDR3 is built from 17 residues. The DNA of the CDR3 is TGCGCCAGCAGCTCCAAGACTAGCGGGGGGACGCAAGAGACCCAGTACTTC. Its translation: CASSSKTSGGTQETQYF.

As DNA, the CDR3 is TGTGCCAGCAGTCCGTCTAGCGGGGGGGCGACGAGGACAGATACGCAGTATTTT. Protein product: CASSPSSGGATRTDTQYF. V gene TRBV6-2 or TRBV6-3 combines with J gene TRBJ2-3, with 12 bases that match TRBD2. Germline V CDR1 and CDR2: MNHEY, SVGEGT. The CDR3 spans 18 residues. Trimming removed 5 bases from V and 3 bases from J; junction bases left unmatched: 12.

The chain recombines TRBV29-1 with TRBJ2-3; the D gene is possibly TRBD2 (6 bases). Germline assignment: CDR1 SQVTM and CDR2 ANQGSEA. The CDR3 has 11 residues. V lost 8 bases, J lost 4 bases, and 10 bases lay in between. The chain's CDR3 is CSTRLADTQYF. The CDR3 DNA reads as TGCAGCACCCGACTAGCAGATACGCAGTATTTT.

The CDR3 reads CASSGAGTGIYEQYF. CDR3 DNA sequence: TGTGCCAGCAGTGGAGCCGGGACAGGGATTTACGAGCAGTACTTC. This chain connects TRBV28 to TRBJ2-7; 9 bases agree with TRBD1. CDR1 MDHEN and CDR2 SYDVKM come from the germline V gene. This CDR3 region has 15 residues. V dropped 5 bases and J dropped 4; count of bases not matched to a gene: 9. The full variable domain, completed using reference TRBV28 and TRBJ2-7, is DVKVTQSSRYLVKRTGEKVFLECVQDMDHENMFWYRQDPGLGLRLIYFSYDVKMKEKGDIPEGYSVSREKKERFSLILESASTNQTSMYLCASSGAGTGIYEQYFGPGTRLTVT.

The V gene is TRBV5-1, the J gene TRBJ2-3, with 7 bases aligning to TRBD2. The V gene end was trimmed by 2 bases and the J gene end by 5 bases; junction bases not matched to a gene: 8. Germline V gives CDR1 SGHRS, CDR2 YFSETQ. CDR3 length: 15 amino acids. CDR3 in DNA: TGCGCCAGCAGCTTCGGCGGGGGAGGTGGAGATACGCAGTATTTT. Its protein is CASSFGGGGGDTQYF.

The V and J genes are TRBV9 and TRBJ2-3; D ambiguous. This CDR3 contains 12 residues. V lost 2 bases and J lost 2, with 3 bases in between. Germline lookup yields CDR1 SGDLS and CDR2 YYNGEE. In nucleotides, the CDR3 is TGTGCCAGCAGCGTTCCCACAGATACGCAGTATTTT. Its translation is CASSVPTDTQYF.

This sequence joins TRBV4-3 and TRBJ2-1; 11 bases match TRBD2. Per the germline V gene, CDR1 is LGHNA and CDR2 is YSLEER. V shed 3 bases and J 7 bases; nucleotides not matched to a gene: 8. There are 16 residues in the CDR3. This chain's CDR3 is CASSHFLAGGRNEQFF. The DNA of the CDR3 is TGCGCCAGCAGCCATTTTCTAGCGGGGGGCAGAAATGAGCAGTTCTTC.

The chain employs TRBV5-1 and TRBJ1-5; D perhaps matches TRBD1 (5 bases). Germline CDR1 reads SGHRS; CDR2 reads YFSETQ. Trimming took off 4 bases at V and 2 bases at J, with 16 bases between the two ends. The CDR3 has 16 residues. The CDR3 region is CASSPGRGGGNQPQHF. The CDR3, as DNA: TGCGCCAGCAGCCCGGGTAGGGGCGGCGGCAATCAGCCCCAGCATTTT.

CDR3: CASSPPSRTTDTQYF. For the CDR3, the DNA is TGTGCCAGCTCACCACCGTCGAGAACCACAGATACGCAGTATTTT. The V call is TRBV18, the J call TRBJ2-3; D gene uncertain. Germline-derived CDR1 and CDR2 are KGHSH and LQKENI. CDR3 length: 15 amino acids. The V end lost 0 bases, the J end lost 2 bases, and 9 bases lay between the germline ends.

This sequence joins TRBV6-5 and TRBJ1-1, with a weak D call TRBD1 (6 bases). Germline V gives CDR1 MNHEY, CDR2 SVGAGI. The CDR3 length is 13 residues. The germline V and J ends were trimmed by 5 bases and 5 bases, with 12 bases remaining between them. CDR3 nucleotide sequence: TGTGCCAGCAGTCTCCTTGGGACAACTGAAGCTTTCTTT. Translating gives CASSLLGTTEAFF.

V is TRBV5-1 and J is TRBJ2-4, with D maybe TRBD1 (6 bases). The CDR3 extends over 14 amino acids. CDR1 SGHRS and CDR2 YFSETQ come from the germline V gene. Trimming took 1 base from V and 7 from J, leaving 12 bases between them. The CDR3 reads CASSLSQGWNIQYF. CDR3 in DNA: TGCGCCAGCAGCTTGTCACAGGGATGGAACATTCAGTACTTC.

This clone was observed once. The V gene is TRBV7-9, the J gene TRBJ2-2, with TRBD2 as a possible D gene (7 bases). V lost 5 bases, J lost 0 bases, and 13 bases lay in between. This CDR3 is built from 16 residues. From germline, CDR1 is SEHNR and CDR2 FQNEAQ (reference sequence). DNA of the CDR3: TGTGCCAGCAGCGGGGGGGCCAATGCGAACACCGGGGAGCTGTTTTTT. This translates into CASSGGANANTGELFF.

V is TRBV28 and J is TRBJ1-2, with D maybe TRBD1 (5 bases). This CDR3 spans 17 amino acids. Trimming took 4 bases from V and 3 from J, leaving 21 bases between them. Germline CDR1 MDHEN, CDR2 SYDVKM. Written as DNA, the CDR3 is TGTGCCAGCAGTTCGGTGGGGCGGTGGAAGGCCGACTATGGCTACACCTTC. The encoded protein is CASSSVGRWKADYGYTF.

The rearrangement links TRBV18 to TRBJ2-3, with D tentatively TRBD1 (6 bases). The CDR3 runs to 15 residues. Deletions cut 3 bases from V and 0 bases from J, with 10 bases between. Per the germline V gene, CDR1 is KGHSH and CDR2 is LQKENI. The CDR3, as DNA: TGTGCCAGCTCACCCTCGGGACACAGCACAGATACGCAGTATTTT. As protein: CASSPSGHSTDTQYF.

The J gene is TRBJ1-6, the V gene TRBV15; 9 bases match TRBD1. Germline trimming cut 3 bases from V and 8 bases from J; bases unmatched to any gene: 5. This CDR3 has 15 residues. Germline V gene lookup returns CDR1 LNHNV and CDR2 YYDKDF (reference sequence). CDR3 protein: CATSSRDRVHSPLHF. The CDR3 bases are TGTGCCACCAGCAGCCGGGACAGGGTACATTCACCCCTCCACTTT.

The chain recombines TRBV19 with TRBJ1-1; a weak D match, TRBD1 (5 bases). CDR1 is LNHDA, CDR2 SQIVND, per germline (reference sequence). Trimming shortened V by 5 bases and J by 8 bases, and 18 bases separated the two germline ends. The CDR3 runs 14 residues. The CDR3: CASSPGTPKGEAFF. The CDR3 nucleotides read TGTGCCAGTAGTCCTGGGACGCCCAAGGGCGAAGCTTTCTTT.

On this clone itself: The same CDR3 also results from other DNA sequences found in this sample. The chain employs TRBV15 and TRBJ1-5; D unclear. Trimming took 3 bases from V and 3 from J, leaving 9 bases between them. Per the germline V gene, CDR1 is LNHNV and CDR2 is YYDKDF (reference sequence). This CDR3 spans 14 amino acids. CDR3 in amino acids: CATSRGDPNQPQHF. CDR3 bases: TGTGCCACCAGCAGGGGAGACCCCAATCAGCCCCAGCATTTT.

This clone has a handful of counts. This sequence joins TRBV5-4 and TRBJ2-3; the match to TRBD1 covers 12 bases. CDR1 and CDR2 from the germline V gene are SGHNT and YYREEE (reference sequence). This CDR3 is 18 amino acids long. With 0 bases clipped from V and 2 bases from J, the junction kept 7 bases outside the gene matches. The CDR3 bases are TGTGCCAGCAGCTTGGCCCTGGGACAGGGGGCCCTCACAGATACGCAGTATTTT. As protein: CASSLALGQGALTDTQYF. The whole variable domain, remainder taken from reference TRBV5-4 and TRBJ2-3, is ETGVTQSPTHLIKTRGQQVTLRCSSQSGHNTVSWYQQALGQGPQFIFQYYREEENGRGNFPPRFSGLQFPNYSSELNVNALELDDSALYLCASSLALGQGALTDTQYFGPGTRLTVL.

V and J are TRBV12-3 or TRBV12-4 and TRBJ1-1, with D possibly being TRBD1 (6 bases). The CDR3 runs 12 residues. Between the trimmed V and J ends, which lost 7 bases and 8 bases, there was a span of 14 bases. In nucleotides, the CDR3 is TGTGCCAGCACACTTCTAGGGGGGGAAGCTTTCTTT. Translation: CASTLLGGEAFF.

The table lists this clone with a few counts. The rearrangement links TRBV28 to TRBJ1-5, with 8 bases identical to TRBD1. With 3 bases clipped from V and 5 bases from J, the junction kept 3 bases outside the gene matches. This CDR3 comprises 14 residues. Germline V gene data show CDR1 as MDHEN and CDR2 as SYDVKM. This CDR3 is CASSLTGAHQPQHF. The CDR3 DNA reads TGTGCCAGCAGTTTGACAGGGGCCCATCAGCCCCAGCATTTT. Drawing the rest from reference TRBV28 and TRBJ1-5, the complete variable domain is DVKVTQSSRYLVKRTGEKVFLECVQDMDHENMFWYRQDPGLGLRLIYFSYDVKMKEKGDIPEGYSVSREKKERFSLILESASTNQTSMYLCASSLTGAHQPQHFGDGTRLSIL.

This clone has only one observation. The chain is built from TRBV13 and TRBJ1-6; a weak D match, TRBD1 (6 bases). This CDR3 comprises 16 residues. Germline V lookup: CDR1 PRHDT, CDR2 FYEKMQ (reference sequence). Trimming shortened V by 4 bases and J by 7 bases, and 17 bases separated the two germline ends. CDR3 DNA sequence: TGTGCCAGCAGCTCCACGCGGACAGCCTCCAATTCACCCCTCCACTTT. Its protein product is CASSSTRTASNSPLHF. The variable domain in full, with the rest retrieved from reference TRBV13 and TRBJ1-6, is AAGVIQSPRHLIKEKRETATLKCYPIPRHDTVYWYQQGPGQDPQFLISFYEKMQSDKGSIPDRFSAQQFSDYHSELNMSSLELGDSALYFCASSSTRTASNSPLHFGNGTRLTVT.

This chain links TRBV19 with TRBJ2-5, with 12 bases identical to TRBD1. The CDR3 runs to 18 residues. The ends lost 3 bases at V and 7 bases at J; junction bases unmatched: 15. The V gene's germline CDR1 is LNHDA and CDR2 SQIVND (reference sequence). This chain's CDR3 is CASSITWGTGGERGTQYF. The CDR3 DNA follows: TGTGCCAGTAGTATTACCTGGGGGACAGGGGGCGAAAGGGGGACCCAGTACTTC.

This chain uses TRBV3-1 (or the pseudogene TRBV3-2) with TRBJ1-2, with a tentative D call TRBD1 (5 bases). The CDR3 totals 15 residues. V lost 1 base to trimming and J lost 8 bases, with 17 bases between them. The germline gives CDR1 LGHDT, CDR2 YNNKEL (reference sequence). Written as DNA, the CDR3 is TGTGCCAGCAGCCAAGCCATACGGGGCTCTCGAGGCTACACCTTC. This sequence encodes CASSQAIRGSRGYTF.

The chain employs TRBV7-9 and TRBJ1-5, with D perhaps TRBD1 (5 bases). The CDR3 sequence is 13 residues long. V dropped 7 bases and J dropped 5 bases, with 12 bases sitting between them. Looked up from germline, CDR1 is SEHNR and CDR2 is FQNEAQ (reference sequence). CDR3 protein: CASNTGNHQPQHF. The CDR3 nucleotides are TGTGCCAGCAACACAGGAAACCATCAGCCCCAGCATTTT. Looking up the rest from reference TRBV7-9 and TRBJ1-5 gives the full variable domain: DTGVSQNPRHKITKRGQNVTFRCDPISEHNRLYWYRQTLGQGPEFLTYFQNEAQLEKSRLLSDRFSAERPKGSFSTLEIQRTEQGDSAMYLCASNTGNHQPQHFGDGTRLSIL.

This clone was found once. The chain is built from TRBV6-5 and TRBJ2-1; weak D call: TRBD1 (5 bases). The CDR3 contains 14 residues. Per germline, CDR1 MNHEY and CDR2 SVGAGI. The V gene lost 0 bases and the J gene lost 7 bases, with 10 bases spanning the gap. The CDR3 reads CASSYSQVRNEQFF. In DNA form, the CDR3 reads TGTGCCAGCAGTTACTCACAGGTTAGAAATGAGCAGTTCTTC.

This chain uses TRBV4-1 with TRBJ1-2; D gene uncertain. CDR3 length: 16 amino acids. CDR1 and CDR2 (germline): MGHRA, YSYEKL. V lost 0 bases, J lost 1 base, and 12 bases lay in between. Here the CDR3 DNA reads TGCGCCAGCAGCCAAGATCTTGCGGGAGGTAACTATGGCTACACCTTC. This translates into CASSQDLAGGNYGYTF.